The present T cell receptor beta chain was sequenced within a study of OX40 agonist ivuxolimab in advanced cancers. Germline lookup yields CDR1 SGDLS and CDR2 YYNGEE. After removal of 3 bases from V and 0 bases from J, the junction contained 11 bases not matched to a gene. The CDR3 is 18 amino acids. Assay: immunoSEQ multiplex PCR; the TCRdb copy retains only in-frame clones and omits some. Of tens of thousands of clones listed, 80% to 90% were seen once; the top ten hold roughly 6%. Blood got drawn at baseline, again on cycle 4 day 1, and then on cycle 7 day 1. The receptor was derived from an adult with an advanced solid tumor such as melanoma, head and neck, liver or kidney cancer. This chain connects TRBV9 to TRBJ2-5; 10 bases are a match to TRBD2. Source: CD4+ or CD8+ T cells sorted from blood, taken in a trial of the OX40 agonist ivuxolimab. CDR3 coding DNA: TGTGCCAGCAGCGGCAACTCTTTGACTAGCGGGTACCAAGAGACCCAGTACTTC. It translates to CASSGNSLTSGYQETQYF. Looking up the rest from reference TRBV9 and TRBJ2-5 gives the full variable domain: DSGVTQTPKHLITATGQRVTLRCSPRSGDLSVYWYQQSLDQGLQFLIQYYNGEERAKGNILERFSAQQFPDLHSELNLSSLELGDSALYFCASSGNSLTSGYQETQYFGPGTRLLVL.